This record concerns one T cell receptor beta chain sequence. What it recognizes is unknown. PCR amplification relied on 60 Vbeta primers (plus 13 Jbeta primers). TCRdb keeps only in-frame clones here, not all; method: immunoSEQ multiplex PCR. The specimen's table records 50,000 to 70,000 clones. These data come from a study of cytomegalovirus exposure and HLA in healthy donors. Across the whole study: Most donors, about 77% of roughly 400 genotyped, fell in the Caucasian-associated ancestry cluster. Study results and limitations: Rare sequences made up most TCRs, while some public TCRs were found in many donors. As a later analysis showed, a missense DCLRE1C variant was linked to trimming of TCR beta V- and J-genes.

The receptor comes from a male donor in good health and CMV-seronegative. The material sequenced was PBMCs.

DNA of the CDR3: TGTGCCAGCAGTCCGACAGGGAACACTGAAGCTTTCTTT. Amino acids: CASSPTGNTEAFF. This chain connects TRBV6-6 to TRBJ1-1; D might be TRBD1 (6 bases). Germline CDR1 MNHNY, CDR2 SVGAGI (reference sequence). This CDR3 region has 13 residues. Trimming left V 5 bases short and J 1 base short, with 8 bases between.